The 10 T cell receptor beta chains in this list originate from one sample, sequenced in a study of Ad26.COV2.S vaccination and SARS-CoV-2 variants. The treatment denotes: roughly 19 received Ad26.COV2.S at low or high dose, single or two shots; a few received placebo; per-sample allocation not given. Day 63 after the first vaccine or placebo injection was the time point for sampling. Assay used: immunoSEQ multiplex PCR; TCRdb lists only in-frame clones, some missing. This sample has approximately 300,000 clones, with about 86% found just once. Sequences were derived from peripheral blood, sampled in a trial of Ad26.COV2.S vaccine versus placebo. The receptor set was obtained from a person between 18 and 65 years old who received the Ad26.COV2.S COVID-19 vaccine or a placebo.

The rearrangement links TRBV7-9 to TRBJ2-7; 11 bases fit TRBD1. The CDR3 runs to 16 residues. With 3 bases clipped from V and 4 bases from J, the junction kept 8 bases outside the gene matches. In germline, CDR1 is SEHNR, CDR2 FQNEAQ (reference sequence). CDR3 bases: TGTGCCAGCAGCTTGTTCTGGGGGACAGGGGGATACGAGCAGTACTTC. Protein sequence: CASSLFWGTGGYEQYF.

The gene calls are TRBV7-9 and TRBJ1-1; 9 positions match TRBD1. The V segment lost 5 bases and the J segment 5 bases; nucleotides outside the gene matches: 18. CDR3 length: 18 residues. Germline values: CDR1 SEHNR, CDR2 FQNEAQ (reference sequence). CDR3 DNA: TGTGCCAGCAGCCCATGGGAGTACAGGGGGCGAGGTGGAACTGAAGCTTTCTTT. This sequence encodes CASSPWEYRGRGGTEAFF.

V usage is TRBV13 and J usage is TRBJ2-3; D unresolved. V was pared by 4 bases and J by 2 bases, with 13 bases between. Germline loops: CDR1 PRHDT, CDR2 FYEKMQ (reference sequence). The length of the CDR3 is 15 residues. The CDR3 coding sequence is TGTGCCAGCAGCTCCCCTTACCCCCTCACAGATACGCAGTATTTT. As protein: CASSSPYPLTDTQYF.

The chain is built from TRBV7-2 and TRBJ1-3; the match to TRBD1 covers 7 bases. With 1 base clipped from V and 4 bases from J, the junction kept 10 bases outside the gene matches. CDR1 and CDR2 (germline): SGHTA, FQGNSA. The CDR3 has 17 residues. CDR3 in amino acids: CASSLVFTRGYGNTIYF. The CDR3, as DNA: TGTGCCAGCAGCTTAGTCTTTACCAGGGGGTACGGAAACACCATATATTTT.

The rearrangement links TRBV9 to TRBJ1-2; possibly TRBD1 for D (6 bases). Germline CDR1 SGDLS, CDR2 YYNGEE. This CDR3 is 15 amino acids long. V lost 5 bases, J lost 0 bases, and 14 bases lay in between. CDR3: CASRPHREANYGYTF. The DNA for the CDR3 is TGTGCCAGCAGGCCCCACAGGGAGGCTAACTATGGCTACACCTTC.

Turning to this clone: A junction boundary mismatches the germline segment, possibly from a read error. This chain uses TRBV4-3 with TRBJ2-3; 15 bases agree with TRBD2. The CDR3 runs 20 residues. CDR1 is LGHNA, CDR2 YSLEER, per germline. Here the CDR3 reads CASSQGGTGLAGGDTDTQYF. The CDR3 bases are TGCGCTAGCAGCCAAGGGGGAACGGGACTAGCGGGGGGTGACACAGATACGCAGTATTTT.

V is TRBV9 and J is TRBJ2-3, with D perhaps TRBD1 or TRBD2 (6 bases each). Trimming took 1 base from V and 4 from J, leaving 13 bases between them. The CDR3 has 15 residues. From germline, CDR1 is SGDLS and CDR2 YYNGEE. Here the CDR3 DNA reads TGTGCCAGCAGCGTACAACAGGGCGGGGCAGATACGCAGTATTTT. It encodes CASSVQQGGADTQYF.

The chain has TRBV30 and TRBJ1-1; the D is unclear. Germline V gene sequence: CDR1 GTSNPN, CDR2 SVGIG (reference sequence). The CDR3 totals 15 residues. Trimming cost V 2 bases and J 0 bases, with 13 bases left between them. CDR3 nucleotide sequence: TGTGCCTGGAGTCACGGGGAAAACATGAACACTGAAGCTTTCTTT. Its translation: CAWSHGENMNTEAFF.

To note about this clone: This CDR3 is also generated by other DNA sequences in the sample. The chain links TRBV5-1 to TRBJ2-3, with unresolved D. The CDR3 consists of 11 residues. Germline CDR1 is SGHRS and CDR2 is YFSETQ. The V end was cut by 2 bases, the J end by 6 bases, with 4 bases between. The CDR3 DNA reads as TGCGCCAGCAGCTTTAGGGATACGCAGTATTTT. Protein product: CASSFRDTQYF.

The V gene is TRBV7-2, the J gene TRBJ2-3; D unclear. The CDR3 sequence is 13 residues long. Germline assignment: CDR1 SGHTA and CDR2 FQGNSA. V was shortened by 5 bases and J by 5 bases, with 11 bases between the two germline ends. CDR3 nucleotides: TGTGCCAGCAGCCCAACCCGGTTAGATACGCAGTATTTT. As protein: CASSPTRLDTQYF. The variable domain in full, with the rest retrieved from reference TRBV7-2 and TRBJ2-3, is GAGVSQSPSNKVTEKGKDVELRCDPISGHTALYWYRQSLGQGLEFLIYFQGNSAPDKSGLPSDRFSAERTGGSVSTLTIQRTQQEDSAVYLCASSPTRLDTQYFGPGTRLTVL.